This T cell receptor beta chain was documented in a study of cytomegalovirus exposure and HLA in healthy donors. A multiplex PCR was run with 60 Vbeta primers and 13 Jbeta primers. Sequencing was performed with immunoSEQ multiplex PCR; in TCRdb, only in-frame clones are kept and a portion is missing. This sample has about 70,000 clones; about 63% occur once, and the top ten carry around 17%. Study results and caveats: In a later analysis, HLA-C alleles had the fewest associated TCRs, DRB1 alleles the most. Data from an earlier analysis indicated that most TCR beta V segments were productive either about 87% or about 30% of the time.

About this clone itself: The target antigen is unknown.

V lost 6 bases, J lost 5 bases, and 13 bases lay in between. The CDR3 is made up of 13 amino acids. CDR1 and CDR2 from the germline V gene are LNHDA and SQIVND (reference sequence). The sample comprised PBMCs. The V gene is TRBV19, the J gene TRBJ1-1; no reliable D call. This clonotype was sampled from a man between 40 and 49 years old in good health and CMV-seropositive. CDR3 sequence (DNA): TGTGCCAGTAGCTCCACCACCCAGACTGAAGCTTTCTTT. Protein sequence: CASSSTTQTEAFF.